Listed below are T cell receptor beta chains from one sample, sequenced in a study of early T cells in non-severe SARS-CoV-2 infection. TCRdb itself ran the 5' RACE reads through MiXCR, one entry per CDR3 protein. This sample carries roughly 56,000 distinct CDR3 sequences, 10% to 13% of them seen once, and the ten largest clones take 6% to 8%. Sequencing input: whole blood. Receptors were obtained from an adult who was a healthcare worker with PCR-confirmed SARS-CoV-2 infection or an uninfected control (not recorded which). The CDR3 runs from the conserved cysteine through the conserved F or W. A D gene is named only where the DNA matches it firmly. The size entry is marked missing in some rows and otherwise reads once, few, many or a size class.

DNA: TGCAGTGCTAGATCCTCTGCCGGGACTAGCGGGAGGGCCAGGAATGAGCAGTTCTTC
CDR3: CSARSSAGTSGRARNEQFF
D: TRBD2
size: many
J: TRBJ2-1
V: TRBV20-1

DNA: TGTGCCAGCAGTCCCAAATCGGGCCGCCCCTACGAGCAGTACTTC
CDR3: CASSPKSGRPYEQYF
D: .
size: few
J: TRBJ2-7
V: TRBV27

DNA: TGCGCCAGCAGCCAAGTTAGCGGGAGATCCTACAATGAGCAGTTCTTC
CDR3: CASSQVSGRSYNEQFF
D: TRBD2
size: many
J: TRBJ2-1
V: TRBV4-1

DNA: TGTGCCAGCAGCTCCTGGGTAGCGGGAGTGTTGAGCTCCTACGAGCAGTACTTC
CDR3: CASSSWVAGVLSSYEQYF
D: TRBD2
size: many
J: TRBJ2-7
V: TRBV11-1

DNA: TGTGCCTGGAGTGTTAACAGGGGTAAAGAGACCCAGTACTTC
CDR3: CAWSVNRGKETQYF
D: TRBD1
size: .
J: TRBJ2-5
V: TRBV30

DNA: TGTGCCAGCAGCCAGACAGGGGCAAGCTACAATGAGCAGTTCTTC
CDR3: CASSQTGASYNEQFF
D: TRBD1
size: few
J: TRBJ2-1
V: TRBV6-2/TRBV6-3

DNA: TGCAGTGCGGCCAGGGACAGGGGGCGATCGGAGACCCAGTACTTC
CDR3: CSAARDRGRSETQYF
D: TRBD1
size: many
J: TRBJ2-5
V: TRBV20-1

DNA: TGTGCCAGCTCCACAGGGCTTCAGGCCCTTAATGAGCAGTTCTTC
CDR3: CASSTGLQALNEQFF
D: .
size: .
J: TRBJ2-1
V: TRBV18

DNA: TGCGCCAGCAGCTCATCCAGCGTTTCGGAGCAGTTCTTC
CDR3: CASSSSSVSEQFF
D: .
size: few
J: TRBJ2-1
V: TRBV5-1

DNA: TGTGCCAGCAGTGAAGAGCCTTCGTTGTCCAAAAACATTCAGTACTTC
CDR3: CASSEEPSLSKNIQYF
D: .
size: many
J: TRBJ2-4
V: TRBV2

DNA: TGCGCCAGCAGTGCCCTAGCGGGAATTTACAATGAGCAGTTCTTC
CDR3: CASSALAGIYNEQFF
D: TRBD2
size: .
J: TRBJ2-1
V: TRBV10-1

DNA: TGTGCCAGCAGCCGGGCGACAGGGACCTATGGCTACACCTTC
CDR3: CASSRATGTYGYTF
D: TRBD1
size: many
J: TRBJ1-2
V: TRBV7-2

DNA: TGTGCCAGCCTCGGGGACAGCTATGGCTACACCTTC
CDR3: CASLGDSYGYTF
D: TRBD1
size: many
J: TRBJ1-2
V: TRBV19

DNA: TGCGCCAGCAGCCAGACTTCCTCCTTCACAGATACGCAGTATTTT
CDR3: CASSQTSSFTDTQYF
D: .
size: few
J: TRBJ2-3
V: TRBV4-1

DNA: TGTGCCATCAGTGTTCTCGGCGAGCAGTACTTC
CDR3: CAISVLGEQYF
D: .
size: .
J: TRBJ2-7
V: TRBV10-3

DNA: TGTGCCAGCAGCTTAGTTGGAGCTACAGAGCAGTACTTC
CDR3: CASSLVGATEQYF
D: .
size: many
J: TRBJ2-7
V: TRBV11-1

DNA: TGTGCCAGCAGTGGGAGGATGGTGGATCAGCCCCAGCATTTT
CDR3: CASSGRMVDQPQHF
D: .
size: many
J: TRBJ1-5
V: TRBV2

DNA: TGTGCCAGCAGTACCGGGACAGGGAGGGTTAAAGCTTTCTTT
CDR3: CASSTGTGRVKAFF
D: TRBD1
size: few
J: TRBJ1-1
V: TRBV12-3/TRBV12-4

DNA: TGTGCCAGCAGCTTAGGCCTAGGTGTAGGCAAGACCCAGTACTTC
CDR3: CASSLGLGVGKTQYF
D: .
size: few
J: TRBJ2-5
V: TRBV7-2

DNA: TGTGCCAGTAGTAACCAAGGGACAGGGACCTACGAGCAGTACTTC
CDR3: CASSNQGTGTYEQYF
D: TRBD1
size: many
J: TRBJ2-7
V: TRBV19

DNA: TGTGCTAGCGGGACGACGAGCACAGATACGCAGTATTTT
CDR3: CASGTTSTDTQYF
D: TRBD2
size: few
J: TRBJ2-3
V: TRBV25-1

DNA: TGCAGTGCTCGGGGGTCAAGCACAGATACGCAGTATTTT
CDR3: CSARGSSTDTQYF
D: .
size: .
J: TRBJ2-3
V: TRBV20-1

DNA: TGTGCCAGCAGCTCTACAGGGATAGAGACCCAGTACTTC
CDR3: CASSSTGIETQYF
D: .
size: .
J: TRBJ2-5
V: TRBV5-6

DNA: TGCAGTGCAGAAGTGCGATCGAGCACAGATACGCAGTATTTT
CDR3: CSAEVRSSTDTQYF
D: .
size: .
J: TRBJ2-3
V: TRBV20-1

DNA: TGTGCCAGCAGCCCAAGACGGGGGTGGACTGAAGCTTTCTTT
CDR3: CASSPRRGWTEAFF
D: .
size: many
J: TRBJ1-1
V: TRBV11-2

DNA: TGTGCCAGCAGTCTCGGGACAGGGTGGGAGCATTCACCCCTCCACTTT
CDR3: CASSLGTGWEHSPLHF
D: TRBD1
size: few
J: TRBJ1-6
V: TRBV12-3/TRBV12-4

DNA: TGTGCCAGCAGCTTTGGGGGGACAGGCATCGGGTCACCCCTCCACTTT
CDR3: CASSFGGTGIGSPLHF
D: TRBD1
size: many
J: TRBJ1-6
V: TRBV7-8

DNA: TGCAGCGTTGCTAATCGGGGGACATCCTACAATGAGCAGTTCTTC
CDR3: CSVANRGTSYNEQFF
D: .
size: many
J: TRBJ2-1
V: TRBV29-1

DNA: TGTGCCAGCAGGCGGGGCCCCGGCACCGGGGAGCTGTTTTTT
CDR3: CASRRGPGTGELFF
D: .
size: few
J: TRBJ2-2
V: TRBV7-3

DNA: TGTGCCAGCAGCTTGGAGCAGGCCGGGGAGCTGTTTTTT
CDR3: CASSLEQAGELFF
D: .
size: many
J: TRBJ2-2
V: TRBV5-6

DNA: TGTGCCATCAGTGAGACTAGCGGCCTGCCAGATACGCAGTATTTT
CDR3: CAISETSGLPDTQYF
D: TRBD2
size: .
J: TRBJ2-3
V: TRBV10-3

DNA: TGTGCCAGCTCACCACCGGTTGACAGGAGGAACACTGAAGCTTTCTTT
CDR3: CASSPPVDRRNTEAFF
D: .
size: many
J: TRBJ1-1
V: TRBV18

DNA: TGTGCCAGCAGTGAAACCCGGACTAGCGGATCCTACGAGCAGTACTTC
CDR3: CASSETRTSGSYEQYF
D: TRBD2
size: many
J: TRBJ2-7
V: TRBV25-1

DNA: TGTGCCAGCCCAACTATACAGGGGGCGAACACCGGGGAGCTGTTTTTT
CDR3: CASPTIQGANTGELFF
D: .
size: many
J: TRBJ2-2
V: TRBV21-1

DNA: TGTGCCAGCAGCTTAGTCTCTACTTCCGAGCAGTTCTTC
CDR3: CASSLVSTSEQFF
D: .
size: .
J: TRBJ2-1
V: TRBV7-9

DNA: TGCGCCAGCAGCTTGGGGGCTAGCGGGCAAGCCGAGACCCAGTACTTC
CDR3: CASSLGASGQAETQYF
D: TRBD2
size: .
J: TRBJ2-5
V: TRBV5-1

DNA: TGTGCCAGCAGTCGAGGCACTAGCGGGAGAGATAATGAGCAGTTCTTC
CDR3: CASSRGTSGRDNEQFF
D: TRBD2
size: many
J: TRBJ2-1
V: TRBV12-3/TRBV12-4

DNA: TGTGCCAGCAGTCCCACTAGCATTCAAGAGACCCAGTACTTC
CDR3: CASSPTSIQETQYF
D: .
size: .
J: TRBJ2-5
V: TRBV27

DNA: TGTGCCAGCAGCTTAAGTGCCCCTTCTGGGAAACTGTTTTTT
CDR3: CASSLSAPSGKLFF
D: .
size: few
J: TRBJ1-4
V: TRBV7-9

DNA: TGTGCCAGCAGCCCAAGGGTCCGCACTGAAGCTTTCTTT
CDR3: CASSPRVRTEAFF
D: .
size: few
J: TRBJ1-1
V: TRBV7-2

DNA: TGCAGCGTTGAGGTGACTAGCGGAAATGAGCAGTTCTTC
CDR3: CSVEVTSGNEQFF
D: TRBD2
size: .
J: TRBJ2-1
V: TRBV29-1

DNA: TGTGCCAGCAGTTGCGTCGGCTACACCTTC
CDR3: CASSCVGYTF
D: .
size: many
J: TRBJ1-2
V: TRBV12-3/TRBV12-4

DNA: TGTGCCTGGAGTCACCTTACCCTAAATCAGCCCCAGCATTTT
CDR3: CAWSHLTLNQPQHF
D: .
size: .
J: TRBJ1-5
V: TRBV30

DNA: TGTGCCAGCAGCTTAAGTGGGATGGTCTCCTACAATGAGCAGTTCTTC
CDR3: CASSLSGMVSYNEQFF
D: .
size: few
J: TRBJ2-1
V: TRBV7-3

DNA: TGTGCCAGCAGTTTGACCCCTACTATCGGGGAGACCCAGTACTTC
CDR3: CASSLTPTIGETQYF
D: .
size: many
J: TRBJ2-5
V: TRBV12-3/TRBV12-4

DNA: TGTGCCAGCAGCCCCCCGGGTCGAGGAACCCCCATCGAGCTAGCCCACAATGAGCAGTTCTTC
CDR3: CASSPPGRGTPIELAHNEQFF
D: .
size: few
J: TRBJ2-1
V: TRBV3-1

DNA: TGTGCCAGCAGTAGGCGGCTGAACACTGAAGCTTTCTTT
CDR3: CASSRRLNTEAFF
D: .
size: many
J: TRBJ1-1
V: TRBV25-1

DNA: TGTGCCAGCAGCCTGGACTTCTCAACCTACGAGCAGTACTTC
CDR3: CASSLDFSTYEQYF
D: .
size: many
J: TRBJ2-7
V: TRBV7-6